This T cell receptor beta chain was documented in a study of T-cell memory formation after mild COVID-19. Each CDR3 protein gets one entry after TCRdb re-called the 5' RACE reads with MiXCR. Of about 350,000 distinct CDR3 sequences in the sample, over 25% are singletons; the top ten hold roughly 14%. This CDR3 has 16 residues. Between the trimmed V and J ends, which lost 2 bases and 3 bases, there was a span of 17 bases. CDR1 is ENHRY and CDR2 is SYGVKD in the germline V gene. This clonotype was obtained from an adult woman who had mild COVID-19 (a few samples of this study predate the infection). Cell type and time point are not known. Sequencing used PBMCs or a T cell subset sorted from them (not recorded which). J is TRBJ2-7 and V is TRBV10-3; D possibly corresponds to TRBD2 (7 bases). The CDR3 DNA follows: TGTGCCATCAGTGAGCCGTCCGGGGAGGGGGGCTACGAGCAGTACTTC. This gives the protein CAISEPSGEGGYEQYF.